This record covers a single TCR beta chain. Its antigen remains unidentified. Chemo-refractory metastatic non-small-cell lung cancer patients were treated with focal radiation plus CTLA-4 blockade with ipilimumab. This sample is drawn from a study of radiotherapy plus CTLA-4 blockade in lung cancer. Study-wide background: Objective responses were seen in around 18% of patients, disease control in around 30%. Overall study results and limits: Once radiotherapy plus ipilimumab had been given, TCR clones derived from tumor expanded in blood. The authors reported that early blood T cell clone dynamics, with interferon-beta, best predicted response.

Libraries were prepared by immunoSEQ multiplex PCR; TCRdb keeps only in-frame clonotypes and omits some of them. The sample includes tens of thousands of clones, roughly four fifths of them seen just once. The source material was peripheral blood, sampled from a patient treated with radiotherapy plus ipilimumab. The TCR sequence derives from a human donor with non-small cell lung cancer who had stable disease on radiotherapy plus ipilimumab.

CDR3 nucleotides: TGTGCCAGCAGTTACGATCTGTTTTCGGAGCCCCAGCATTTT. Protein sequence: CASSYDLFSEPQHF. The chain links TRBV6-5 to TRBJ1-5; D uncertain. This CDR3 comprises 14 residues. Germline V gives CDR1 MNHEY, CDR2 SVGAGI. V lost 2 bases and J 8 bases, leaving 13 bases between the germline ends.